This TCR beta chain derives from a study of spatial heterogeneity in lung cancer. TCRdb independently ran MiXCR on the 5' RACE reads; one entry per CDR3 protein. This sample has about 38,000 distinct CDR3 sequences, with roughly 7.4% found just once. This clonotype was counted at least ten times. V was clipped by 7 bases and J by 10 bases, with 11 bases between them. Germline V gene sequence: CDR1 SGHNT, CDR2 YENEEA. This CDR3 is built from 11 residues. Time point of the sample: sample taken at primary tumor resection. The receptor was derived from a male donor with early-stage non-small cell lung cancer. The chain combines TRBV11-3 with TRBJ2-1, with D tentatively TRBD1 or TRBD2 (5 bases each). The sample consisted of PBMCs, taken at surgery. The CDR3 nucleotides are TGTGCCAGCACCCCCGGGACCGAGCAGTTCTTC. Its translation is CASTPGTEQFF. Full variable domain (missing parts from reference TRBV11-3 and TRBJ2-1): EAGVVQSPRYKIIEKKQPVAFWCNPISGHNTLYWYLQNLGQGPELLIRYENEEAVDDSQLPKDRFSAERLKGVDSTLKIQPAELGDSAVYLCASTPGTEQFFGPGTRLTVL.